This T cell receptor beta chain was recorded in a study of blood T cell repertoires in COVID-19. Looking at the study overall: Sites across the United States, Italy and Spain contributed samples from acute and convalescent COVID-19. T cells, B-cell-depleted T cells, or PBMCs provided the cDNA or gDNA that served as material.

In the study's own analysis: Scientists estimated how many nucleated cells there were by amplifying reference gene primers. The assay was immunoSEQ multiplex PCR, and TCRdb's table has in-frame clones only and misses some. V and J calls plus clone size are reproduced from that table; the DNA served to infer D and trimming. The sample lists about 160,000 clones, more than 60% occurring once. The CDR3 has 14 residues. The V gene lost 6 bases and the J gene lost 10 bases, with 18 bases spanning the gap. CDR1 LNHDA and CDR2 SQIVND come from the germline V gene (reference sequence). V gene TRBV19 combines with J gene TRBJ1-4, with D unclear. Sequences were obtained from peripheral blood. The TCR was taken from a man aged 65-85 years with acute or convalescent COVID-19. The CDR3 DNA reads as TGTGCCAGTAGCCAGACATCAACAGTGGGAAAACTGTTTTTT. This encodes CASSQTSTVGKLFF. Using reference TRBV19 and TRBJ1-4 for the parts outside the CDR3, the full variable domain is DGGITQSPKYLFRKEGQNVTLSCEQNLNHDAMYWYRQDPGQGLRLIYYSQIVNDFQKGDIAEGYSVSREKKESFPLTVTSAQKNPTAFYLCASSQTSTVGKLFFGSGTQLSVL.